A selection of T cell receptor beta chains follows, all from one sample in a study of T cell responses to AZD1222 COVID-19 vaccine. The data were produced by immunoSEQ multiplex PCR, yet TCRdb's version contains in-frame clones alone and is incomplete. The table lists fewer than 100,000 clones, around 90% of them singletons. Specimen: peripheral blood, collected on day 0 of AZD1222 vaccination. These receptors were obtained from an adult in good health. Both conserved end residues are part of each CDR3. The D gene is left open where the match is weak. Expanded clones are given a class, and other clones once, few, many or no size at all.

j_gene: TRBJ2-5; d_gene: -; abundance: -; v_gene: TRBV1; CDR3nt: TGCACCAGCAGCCAAGATTCCCGATGGCGAGCTCAAGAGACCCAGTACTTC; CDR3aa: CTSSQDSRWRAQETQYF
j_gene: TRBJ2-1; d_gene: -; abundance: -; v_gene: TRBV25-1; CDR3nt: TGTGCCAGCAGTGAAGGGGTTTTAGTTGAGCAGTTCTTC; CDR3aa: CASSEGVLVEQFF
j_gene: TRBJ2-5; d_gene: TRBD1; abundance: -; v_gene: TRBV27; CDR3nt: TGTGCCAGCAGTGACAGGGTTCAAGAGACCCAGTACTTC; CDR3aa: CASSDRVQETQYF
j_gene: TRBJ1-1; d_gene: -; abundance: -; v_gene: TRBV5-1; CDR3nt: TGCGCCAGCAGCTATCGCCCCCCTGAAGCTTTCTTT; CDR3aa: CASSYRPPEAFF
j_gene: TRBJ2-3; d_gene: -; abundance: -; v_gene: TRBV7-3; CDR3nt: TGTGCCAGCAGCTTAATTCACACAGATACGCAGTATTTT; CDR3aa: CASSLIHTDTQYF
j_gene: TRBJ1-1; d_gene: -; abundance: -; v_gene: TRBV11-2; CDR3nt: TGTGCCAGCAGCTTAGCGGCAGGGCGAACTGAAGCTTTCTTT; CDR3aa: CASSLAAGRTEAFF
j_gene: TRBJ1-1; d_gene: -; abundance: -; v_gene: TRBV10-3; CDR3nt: TGTGCCATCAGTGGTCTGGGCAGTGAAGCTTTCTTT; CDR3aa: CAISGLGSEAFF
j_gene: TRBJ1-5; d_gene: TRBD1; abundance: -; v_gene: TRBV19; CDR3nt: TGTGCCAGTAGTATTCCCAGGGGGGGCAATCAGCCCCAGCATTTT; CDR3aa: CASSIPRGGNQPQHF
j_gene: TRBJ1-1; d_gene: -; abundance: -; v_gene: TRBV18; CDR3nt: TGTGCCAGCTCAGGATTATATCGGGGGCCGGATACTGAAGCTTTCTTT; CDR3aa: CASSGLYRGPDTEAFF
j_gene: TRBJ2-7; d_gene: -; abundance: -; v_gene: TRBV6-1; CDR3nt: TGTGCCAGCAGTGAAGGTGGAGTAGGGGATGGATACGAGCAGTACTTC; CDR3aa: CASSEGGVGDGYEQYF
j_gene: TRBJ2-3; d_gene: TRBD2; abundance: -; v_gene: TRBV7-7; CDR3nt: TGTGCTAGCAGCGCTAGCGGGGGTAGCACAGATACGCAGTATTTT; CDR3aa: CASSASGGSTDTQYF
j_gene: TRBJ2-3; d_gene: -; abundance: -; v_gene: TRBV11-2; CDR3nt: TGTGCCAGCAGCTTAGTCCCTGATGCAGATACGCAGTATTTT; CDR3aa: CASSLVPDADTQYF
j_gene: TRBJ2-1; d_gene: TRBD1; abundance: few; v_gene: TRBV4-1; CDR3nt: TGCCCCCCCCGCCCACAGGGGGCAATCTACAATGAGCAGTTCTTC; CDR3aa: CPPRPQGAIYNEQFF
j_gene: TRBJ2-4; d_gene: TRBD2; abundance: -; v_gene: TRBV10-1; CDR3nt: TGCGCCAGCAGTGAGTCGAACCCCCTCTCGGGAGGGGCCAAAAACATTCAGTACTTC; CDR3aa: CASSESNPLSGGAKNIQYF
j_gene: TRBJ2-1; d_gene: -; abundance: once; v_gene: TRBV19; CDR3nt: TGTGCCAGTTCCGACCAGGGATATGAGCAGTTCTTC; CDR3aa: CASSDQGYEQFF
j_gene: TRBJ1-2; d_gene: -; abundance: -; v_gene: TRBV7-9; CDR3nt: TGTGCCAGCAGCTTAGGGAGCAACAACTATGGCTACACCTTC; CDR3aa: CASSLGSNNYGYTF
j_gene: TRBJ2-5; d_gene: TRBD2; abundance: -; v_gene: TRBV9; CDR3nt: TGTGCCAGCAGCGATAGCGGGGGGCTCCAAGAGACCCAGTACTTC; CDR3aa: CASSDSGGLQETQYF
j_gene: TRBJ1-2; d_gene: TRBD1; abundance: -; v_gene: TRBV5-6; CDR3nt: TGTGCCAGCAGCTCTTGGTCCCCGGGACAGGGAGACTATGGCTACACCTTC; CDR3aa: CASSSWSPGQGDYGYTF
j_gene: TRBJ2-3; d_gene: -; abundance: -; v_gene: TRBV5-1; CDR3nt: TGCGCCAGCCGTACACCGACTACAGATACGCAGTATTTT; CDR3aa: CASRTPTTDTQYF
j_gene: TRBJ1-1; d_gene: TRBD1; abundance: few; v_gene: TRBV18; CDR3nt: TGTGCCAGCTCACCCCGATCCCCGGCAGGGGGGGCGAACACTGAAGCTTTCTTT; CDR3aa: CASSPRSPAGGANTEAFF
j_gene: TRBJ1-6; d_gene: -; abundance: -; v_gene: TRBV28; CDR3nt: TGTGCCAGCAGTTTACCCCCGACGGTCTCCCCCCTCCACTTT; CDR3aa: CASSLPPTVSPLHF
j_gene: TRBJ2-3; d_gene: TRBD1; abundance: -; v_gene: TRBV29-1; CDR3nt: TGCAGCGTTGATAACCGGGACAGGGGTCCCCTAAGGACAGATACGCAGTATTTT; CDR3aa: CSVDNRDRGPLRTDTQYF
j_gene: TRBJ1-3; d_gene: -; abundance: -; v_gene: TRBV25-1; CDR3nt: TGTGCCAGCAGTGAGGGAAACACCATATATTTT; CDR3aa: CASSEGNTIYF
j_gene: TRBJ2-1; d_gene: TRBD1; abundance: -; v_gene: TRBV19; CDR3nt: TGTGCCAGTAGGGCCGCTGACAGGGGGGGTCGCGATGAGCAGTTCTTC; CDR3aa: CASRAADRGGRDEQFF
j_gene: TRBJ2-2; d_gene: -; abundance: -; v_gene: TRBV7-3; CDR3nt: TGTGCCAGCAGCCCTATTCAGGGGCTCGGGGAGCTGTTTTTT; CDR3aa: CASSPIQGLGELFF
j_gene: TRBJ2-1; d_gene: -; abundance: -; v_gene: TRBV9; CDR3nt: TGTGCCAGCAGCGCCTCTCTCGTCAATGAGCAGTTCTTC; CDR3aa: CASSASLVNEQFF
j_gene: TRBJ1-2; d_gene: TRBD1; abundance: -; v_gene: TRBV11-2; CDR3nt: TGTGCCAGCAGCCCTTACCGACAGGGAAACTATGGCTACACCTTC; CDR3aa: CASSPYRQGNYGYTF
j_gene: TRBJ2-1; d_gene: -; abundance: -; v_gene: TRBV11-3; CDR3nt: TGTGCCAGCAGCTTCTCAGGGGCGCGGGAGCAGTTCTTC; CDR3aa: CASSFSGAREQFF
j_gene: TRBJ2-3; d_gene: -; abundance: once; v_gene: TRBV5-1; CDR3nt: TGCGCCAGCAGCTTGACTTTTCTTTTGACCGGGACACCGGCCTCCAGCACAGATACGCAGTATTTT; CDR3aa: CASSLTFLLTGTPASSTDTQYF
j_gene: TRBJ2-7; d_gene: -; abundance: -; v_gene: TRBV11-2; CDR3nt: TGTGCCAGCAGCCCCTCGACGCCTACCTACGAGCAGTACTTC; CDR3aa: CASSPSTPTYEQYF
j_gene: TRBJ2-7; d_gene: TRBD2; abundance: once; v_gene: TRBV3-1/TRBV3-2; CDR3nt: TGTGCCAGCAGCCGGTCGCGGGGGAACGAGCAGTACTTC; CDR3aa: CASSRSRGNEQYF
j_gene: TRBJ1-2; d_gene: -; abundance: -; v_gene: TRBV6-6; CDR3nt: TGTGCCAGCAGTTCGGACACCACCTCTGGCTACACCTTC; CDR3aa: CASSSDTTSGYTF
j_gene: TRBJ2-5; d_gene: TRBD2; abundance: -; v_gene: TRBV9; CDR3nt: TGTGCCAGCAGCGCCCCCCGGGGGGGAGAGACCCAGTACTTC; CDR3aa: CASSAPRGGETQYF
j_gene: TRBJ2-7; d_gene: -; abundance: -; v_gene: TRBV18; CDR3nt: TGTGCCAGCTCACCAGGGTACAGCTCCTACGAGCAGTACTTC; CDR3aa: CASSPGYSSYEQYF
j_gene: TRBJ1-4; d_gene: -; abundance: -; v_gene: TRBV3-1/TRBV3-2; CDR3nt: TGTGCCAGCAGCCAAGGGACAGTGACTAATGAAAAACTGTTTTTT; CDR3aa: CASSQGTVTNEKLFF
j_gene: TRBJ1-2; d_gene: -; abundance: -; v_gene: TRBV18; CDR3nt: TGTGCCAGCTCACCACCCCAAAACTATGGCTACACCTTC; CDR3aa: CASSPPQNYGYTF
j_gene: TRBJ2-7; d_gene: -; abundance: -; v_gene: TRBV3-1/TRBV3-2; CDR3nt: TGTGCCAGCAGCCCCCTAGGTTTGCACGAGCAGTACTTC; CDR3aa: CASSPLGLHEQYF